Listed below are T cell receptor beta chains from one sample, sequenced in a study of prognosis after radiotherapy for stage I lung cancer. A single record per CDR3 protein comes from TCRdb applying MiXCR to the multiplex PCR reads. The sample has under 75,000 distinct CDR3 sequences, around a quarter seen once. Sequenced here: PBMCs, sampled before or after stereotactic body radiation therapy (not recorded which). The receptors come from a donor aged 50 or older with non-small cell lung cancer. Each CDR3 is given with its conserved first and last residue. A D gene is named only where the DNA matches it firmly. Part of the rows lack a size; the others show once, few, many or a class for expanded clones.

TRBJ1-1	TRBV28	many	TRBD1	TGTGCCAGCCCGCCCCAGCAGGGGGTGAACACTGAAGCTTTCTTT	CASPPQQGVNTEAFF
TRBJ1-5	TRBV5-1	many	-	TGCGCCAGCAGCTTCAGGGGTGGCAATCAGCCCCAGCATTTT	CASSFRGGNQPQHF
TRBJ1-6	TRBV4-1	many	-	TGCGCCAGCAGCCCCTACAGCGGGTTTAATTCACCCCTCCACTTT	CASSPYSGFNSPLHF
TRBJ1-4	TRBV7-9	many	-	TGTGCCAGCAGCTCTGCCAGGGTATATAAGGAAAAACTGTTTTTT	CASSSARVYKEKLFF
TRBJ2-2	TRBV4-1	many	-	TGCGCCAGCAGCCAACGAACTACAGATACCGGGGAGCTGTTTTTT	CASSQRTTDTGELFF
TRBJ2-3	TRBV7-9	many	-	TGTGCCAGCAGCCGGATTCCATCAGATACGCAGTATTTT	CASSRIPSDTQYF
TRBJ1-1	TRBV5-1	many	TRBD1	TGCGCCAGCAGCTTGGGACAGGGGGTCTTGACTGAAGCTTTCTTT	CASSLGQGVLTEAFF
TRBJ1-2	TRBV19	-	-	TGTGCCAGTAGTCCCCGGACGGCAAGTCACTTCTATGGCTACAACTTC	CASSPRTASHFYGYNF
TRBJ1-2	TRBV20-1	many	-	TGCAGTGCTAGGAGTAACTATGGCTACACCTTC	CSARSNYGYTF
TRBJ1-2	TRBV27	many	TRBD1	TGTGCCAGCAGGACTTTAGGACAGGGGCTCTATGGCTACACCTTC	CASRTLGQGLYGYTF
TRBJ1-1	TRBV12-3/TRBV12-4	many	TRBD1	TGTGCCAGCAGCCGCGAACGGGACAGCACAGGAGCTTTCTTT	CASSRERDSTGAFF
TRBJ1-3	TRBV6-1	many	-	TGTGCCAGCAGACCCCAGGGACTATTAGGGAACACCATATATTTT	CASRPQGLLGNTIYF
TRBJ2-1	TRBV5-1	many	-	TGCGCCAGCAGCTGGGGGACGGTGGATGAGCAGTTCTTC	CASSWGTVDEQFF
TRBJ2-7	TRBV6-2/TRBV6-3	once	-	TGTGCCAGCAGGGCTGGCGTCATGGTCTCCTACGAGCATTACTTC	CASRAGVMVSYEHYF
TRBJ1-5	TRBV12-3/TRBV12-4	many	-	TGTGCCAGCAGCCGGCCGGGATCATACAATCAGCCCCAGCATTTT	CASSRPGSYNQPQHF
TRBJ1-6	TRBV19	once	TRBD1	TGTGTCAGTAGTACACACCAGGGGACAGGACCTAATTCACCCCTCCACTTT	CVSSTHQGTGPNSPLHF
TRBJ1-1	TRBV6-1	many	-	TGTGCCAGCAGCCCGGGGGTCGTCGGGGCTTTCTTT	CASSPGVVGAFF
TRBJ2-1	TRBV7-8	many	TRBD1	TGTGCCAGCTCTGGGACAGGGGGCCACAATGAGCAGTTCTTC	CASSGTGGHNEQFF
TRBJ1-2	TRBV7-8	many	-	TGTGCCAGCAGCTTTTCCGAACGGCTAGATCTCTATGGCTACACCTTC	CASSFSERLDLYGYTF
TRBJ2-7	TRBV6-5	many	-	TGTGCCAGCAGTTACTCGAGGGAGGGGGGGTACGAGCAGTACTTC	CASSYSREGGYEQYF
TRBJ1-3	TRBV10-3	-	-	TGTGCCATCAGTTACCCTAAAGGTGTGGGTGGCCTCTCTGGAAACACCATATATTTT	CAISYPKGVGGLSGNTIYF
TRBJ2-1	TRBV28	many	-	TGTGCCACAAACCTACCCCCTAGCAATGAGCAGTTCTTC	CATNLPPSNEQFF
TRBJ1-1	TRBV29-1	many	-	TGCAGCGTTGAAATTACAGCGAACACTGAAGCTTTCTTT	CSVEITANTEAFF
TRBJ1-2	TRBV20-1	many	-	TGCAGTGCTAGTCACCTTAACTATGGCTACACCTTC	CSASHLNYGYTF
TRBJ2-3	TRBV5-1	many	TRBD2	TGCGCCAGCAGCTCGCTGACGAGCGGGGGGGCCACAGATACGCAGTATTTT	CASSSLTSGGATDTQYF
TRBJ2-3	TRBV11-2	many	TRBD2	TGTGCCAGCAGCTCGGGACTAGCGTGGGTTGATACGCAGTATTTT	CASSSGLAWVDTQYF
TRBJ2-1	TRBV5-1	many	-	TGCGCCAGCAGCCCGGGACCGAATGAGCAGTTCTTC	CASSPGPNEQFF
TRBJ2-7	TRBV27	many	TRBD2	TGTGCCAGCAGGTTACTAGCGGGGGACTTCTACGAGCAGTACTTC	CASRLLAGDFYEQYF
TRBJ2-1	TRBV27	many	-	TGTGCCAGCAGTTTATCAACCAACAATGAGCAGTTCTTC	CASSLSTNNEQFF
TRBJ1-1	TRBV20-1	many	-	TGCAGTGCTAGAGACGGGGGGCTGAGCACTGAAGCTTTCTTT	CSARDGGLSTEAFF
TRBJ1-4	TRBV9	many	-	TGTGCCAGCAGCGTACAGGATGCAACTAATGAAAAACTGTTTTTT	CASSVQDATNEKLFF
TRBJ1-3	TRBV3-1	many	-	TGTGCCAGTAAACAGGGCCCTGGAAACACCATATATTTT	CASKQGPGNTIYF
TRBJ2-7	TRBV3-1	many	-	TGTGCCAGCAGCCAAGATCGGGGGCTCTTCAGATACGAGCAGTACTTC	CASSQDRGLFRYEQYF
TRBJ2-1	TRBV20-1	many	TRBD2	TGCAGTGCTCTGACTAGCGGGGGGGCCCTAGGTGGTGAGCAGTTCTTC	CSALTSGGALGGEQFF
TRBJ2-3	TRBV20-1	many	-	TGCAGTGCTAGAGATCCGAGGGCTTCTAGCACAGATACGCAGTATTTT	CSARDPRASSTDTQYF